The rows below give T cell receptor beta chains drawn from one sample of a study of Ad26.COV2.S vaccination and SARS-CoV-2 variants. The protocol was immunoSEQ multiplex PCR, while the TCRdb copy is restricted to in-frame clones and leaves out a portion. The table has about 480,000 clones, roughly 85% seen once. This material consisted of peripheral blood, taken in a trial of Ad26.COV2.S vaccine versus placebo. The source is a person between 18 and 65 years old who received the Ad26.COV2.S COVID-19 vaccine or a placebo. CDR3s include the opening cysteine and the closing phenylalanine or tryptophan. Fields, in order: V gene, J gene, CDR3 protein.

V: TRBV29-1; J: TRBJ2-1; CDR3: CSVVISGSLNEQFF
V: TRBV9; J: TRBJ2-7; CDR3: CASSVGGDTYEQYF
V: TRBV6-5; J: TRBJ2-5; CDR3: CASRLDRAVETQYF
V: TRBV5-1; J: TRBJ2-2; CDR3: CASSLNTFANTGELFF
V: TRBV27; J: TRBJ1-2; CDR3: CASSPSNYGYTF
V: TRBV19; J: TRBJ1-5; CDR3: CASSIDLPYNQPQHF
V: TRBV5-5; J: TRBJ2-2; CDR3: CASSLDPVAFTGELFF
V: TRBV19; J: TRBJ2-1; CDR3: CASSVAGGRANEQFF
V: TRBV27; J: TRBJ1-1; CDR3: CASSLAGVNTEAFF
V: TRBV6-5; J: TRBJ2-7; CDR3: CALGGGGSYEQYF
V: TRBV4-2; J: TRBJ2-3; CDR3: CASSQDLLGQGSHTQYF
V: TRBV18; J: TRBJ1-4; CDR3: CASSPALAGSATNEKLFF
V: TRBV30; J: TRBJ1-2; CDR3: CAWSRDRGRIYGYTF
V: TRBV4-1; J: TRBJ1-3; CDR3: CASSQEQNRLVPGNTIYF
V: TRBV9; J: TRBJ2-7; CDR3: CASSATGTLPSEQYF
V: TRBV6-4; J: TRBJ2-3; CDR3: CASSDGVDTQYF
V: TRBV6-2/TRBV6-3; J: TRBJ1-6; CDR3: CASSSFASYNSPLHF
V: TRBV6-2/TRBV6-3; J: TRBJ2-2; CDR3: CASSKQAGGELFF
V: TRBV5-1; J: TRBJ2-7; CDR3: CASSLDPGNEQYF
V: TRBV14; J: TRBJ2-7; CDR3: CASSQVLGGSHEQYF
V: TRBV30; J: TRBJ2-1; CDR3: CAWSVRGSYNEQFF
V: TRBV9; J: TRBJ2-3; CDR3: CASSLPGTDTQYF
V: TRBV6-2/TRBV6-3; J: TRBJ1-5; CDR3: CASSSGLGNQPQHF
V: TRBV28; J: TRBJ2-3; CDR3: CASSSPGRGADTQYF
V: TRBV19; J: TRBJ2-2; CDR3: CASSIGNTGELFF
V: TRBV7-9; J: TRBJ2-2; CDR3: CASSLGGPPGAGELFF
V: TRBV19; J: TRBJ1-1; CDR3: CASGGGREGTEAFF